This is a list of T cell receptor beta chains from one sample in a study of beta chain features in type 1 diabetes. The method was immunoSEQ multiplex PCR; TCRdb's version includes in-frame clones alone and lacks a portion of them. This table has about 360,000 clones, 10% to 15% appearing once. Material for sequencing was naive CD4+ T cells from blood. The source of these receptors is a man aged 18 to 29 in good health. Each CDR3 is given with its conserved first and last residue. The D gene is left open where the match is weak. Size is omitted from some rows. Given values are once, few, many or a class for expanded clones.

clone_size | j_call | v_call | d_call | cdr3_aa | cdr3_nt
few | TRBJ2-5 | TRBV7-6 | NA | CASSRRQIQETQYF | TGTGCCAGCAGCCGTAGACAGATTCAAGAGACCCAGTACTTC
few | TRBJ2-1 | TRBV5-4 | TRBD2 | CASSLASGAYTKQFF | TGTGCCAGCAGCTTGGCTAGCGGGGCCTACACGAAGCAGTTCTTC
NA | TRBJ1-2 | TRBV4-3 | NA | CASSQLSSNYGYTF | TGCGCCAGCAGCCAATTGAGTTCTAACTATGGCTACACCTTC
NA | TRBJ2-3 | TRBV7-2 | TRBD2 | CASSLRGRDDTQYF | TGTGCCAGCAGCTTACGCGGGAGGGACGATACGCAGTATTTT
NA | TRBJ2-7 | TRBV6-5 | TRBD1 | CASSNLDRELNEQYF | TGTGCCAGCAGCAACCTAGACAGGGAGCTGAACGAGCAGTACTTC
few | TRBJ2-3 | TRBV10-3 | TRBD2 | CASSYLSGRDTQYF | TGTGCCAGCAGTTATCTTAGCGGGAGAGATACGCAGTATTTT
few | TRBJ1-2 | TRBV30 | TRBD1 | CAWNRDRSVYGYTF | TGTGCCTGGAACCGGGACAGGTCTGTTTATGGCTACACCTTC
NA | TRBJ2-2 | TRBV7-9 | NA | CASSHTGLGTGELFF | TGTGCCAGCAGCCATACAGGGCTTGGGACCGGGGAGCTGTTTTTT
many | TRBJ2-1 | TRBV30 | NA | CAWSGDSSRWFF | TGTGCCTGGAGTGGAGACTCGAGTCGATGGTTCTTC
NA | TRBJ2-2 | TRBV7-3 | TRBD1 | CASSLTSTGSGGELFF | TGTGCCAGCAGCTTAACTTCGACAGGGTCGGGCGGGGAGCTGTTTTTT
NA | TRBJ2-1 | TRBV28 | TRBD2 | CASSLVTSGSYNEQFF | TGTGCCAGCAGTTTAGTGACTAGCGGGAGTTACAATGAGCAGTTCTTC
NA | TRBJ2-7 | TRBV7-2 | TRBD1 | CASSPGTVAYEQYF | TGTGCCAGCAGCCCCGGGACAGTTGCCTACGAGCAGTACTTC
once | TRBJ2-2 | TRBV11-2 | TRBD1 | CASSLASGQPNTGELFF | TGTGCCAGCAGCTTAGCCTCGGGACAGCCAAACACCGGGGAGCTGTTTTTT
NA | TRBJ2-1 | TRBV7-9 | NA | CASSFKENEQFF | TGTGCCAGCAGCTTCAAAGAGAATGAGCAGTTCTTC
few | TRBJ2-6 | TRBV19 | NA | CASWEASSGANVLTF | TGTGCCAGTTGGGAGGCTAGCTCTGGGGCCAACGTCCTGACTTTC
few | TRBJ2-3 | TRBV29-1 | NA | CSVQVTDTQYF | TGCAGCGTTCAGGTCACGGATACGCAGTATTTT
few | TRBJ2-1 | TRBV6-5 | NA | CASSVIRGTAGKQFF | TGTGCCAGCAGTGTAATCCGGGGGACAGCAGGGAAGCAGTTCTTC
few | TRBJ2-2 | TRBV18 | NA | CASSPPVNTGELFF | TGTGCCAGCTCCCCTCCAGTGAACACCGGGGAGCTGTTTTTT
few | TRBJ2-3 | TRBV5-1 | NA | CASSREEDTQYF | TGCGCCAGCAGTCGCGAAGAGGATACGCAGTATTTT
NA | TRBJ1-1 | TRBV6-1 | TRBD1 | CASRKTGGTAEAFF | TGTGCCAGCAGGAAGACAGGGGGGACGGCTGAAGCTTTCTTT
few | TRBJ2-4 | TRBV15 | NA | CATSSPAYRQPGNIQYF | TGTGCCACCAGCAGCCCAGCTTATCGACAGCCCGGAAACATTCAGTACTTC
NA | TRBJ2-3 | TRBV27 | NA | CASSLTSSTDTQYF | TGTGCCAGCAGCCTTACTAGCAGCACAGATACGCAGTATTTT
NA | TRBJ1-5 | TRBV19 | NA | CASSIFSDQPQHF | TGTGCCAGTAGTATATTCTCTGATCAGCCCCAGCATTTT
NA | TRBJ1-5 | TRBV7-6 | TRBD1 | CASSRTGGRQPQHF | TGTGCCAGCAGCAGAACAGGGGGCCGTCAGCCCCAGCATTTT
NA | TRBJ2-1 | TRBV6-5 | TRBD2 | CASSFGLAIEQFF | TGTGCCAGCAGTTTCGGACTAGCTATAGAGCAGTTCTTC
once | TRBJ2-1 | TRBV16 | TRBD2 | CASSQGTSVGQFF | TGTGCCAGCAGCCAAGGGACTAGCGTGGGGCAGTTCTTC
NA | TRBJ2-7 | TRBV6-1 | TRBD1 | CASRMRQGDEQYF | TGTGCCAGCAGAATGAGACAGGGAGACGAGCAGTACTTC
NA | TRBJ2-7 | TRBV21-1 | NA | CASIPGGESSYEQYF | TGTGCCAGCATCCCCGGCGGGGAAAGCTCCTACGAGCAGTACTTC
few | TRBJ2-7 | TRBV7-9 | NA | CASSLASQGLYF | TGTGCCAGCAGCTTAGCTTCCCAGGGTCTGTACTTC
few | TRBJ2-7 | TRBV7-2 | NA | CASSGRVHEQYF | TGTGCCAGCAGCGGCAGGGTCCACGAGCAGTACTTC
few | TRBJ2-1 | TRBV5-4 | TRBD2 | CASSLGLAVYNEQFF | TGTGCCAGCAGCTTGGGTCTAGCGGTTTACAATGAGCAGTTCTTC
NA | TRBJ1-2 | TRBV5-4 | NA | CASSSGAGYGYTF | TGTGCCAGCAGCTCTGGAGCGGGGTATGGCTACACCTTC
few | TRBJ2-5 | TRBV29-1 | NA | CSVLITAEGYQETQYF | TGCAGCGTACTGATAACCGCCGAGGGATACCAAGAGACCCAGTACTTC
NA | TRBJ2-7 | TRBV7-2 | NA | CASSSSLGAYYEQYF | TGTGCCAGCAGCTCATCCTTGGGGGCTTACTACGAGCAGTACTTC
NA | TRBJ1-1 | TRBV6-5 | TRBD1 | CASQGQGRTEAFF | TGTGCCAGCCAGGGACAGGGTAGGACTGAAGCTTTCTTT
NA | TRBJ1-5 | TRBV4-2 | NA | CASSLDTVRPQHF | TGTGCCAGCAGCTTGGATACAGTCCGGCCCCAGCATTTT
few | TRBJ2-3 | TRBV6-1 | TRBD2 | CASEGLAGILQYF | TGTGCCAGCGAGGGACTAGCGGGGATCCTGCAGTATTTT
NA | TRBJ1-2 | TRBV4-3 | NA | CASSQDWGGSGYGYTF | TGCGCCAGCAGCCAAGATTGGGGGGGCTCTGGCTATGGCTACACCTTC
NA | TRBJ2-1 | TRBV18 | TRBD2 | CASSPSTSGRALGNEQFF | TGTGCCAGCTCACCCAGCACTAGCGGGAGGGCCCTCGGCAATGAGCAGTTCTTC
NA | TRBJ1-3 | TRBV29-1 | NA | CSVALSSGNTIYF | TGCAGCGTTGCCCTGAGCTCTGGAAACACCATATATTTT
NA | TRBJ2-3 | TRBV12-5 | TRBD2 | CASGSYLGGSGTDTQYF | TGTGCTAGTGGTTCGTATTTGGGCGGGAGCGGAACAGATACGCAGTATTTT
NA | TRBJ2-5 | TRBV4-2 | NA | CASSFRVGGETQYF | TGTGCCAGCAGCTTCCGGGTCGGGGGAGAGACCCAGTACTTC
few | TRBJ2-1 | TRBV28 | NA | CASGSSYNEQFF | TGTGCCAGCGGTAGCTCCTACAATGAGCAGTTCTTC
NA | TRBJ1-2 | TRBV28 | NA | CASREDRTSYGYTF | TGTGCCAGCAGGGAGGACAGAACTTCCTATGGCTACACCTTC
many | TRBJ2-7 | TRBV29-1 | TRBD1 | CSVTNPTGTGLEQYF | TGCAGCGTTACCAACCCGACCGGGACAGGGCTAGAGCAGTACTTC